This TCR beta chain derives from a study of T cell responses to AZD1222 COVID-19 vaccine. Study observations and caveats: White British people made up most donors, females outnumbered males, and clonal diversity was possibly underestimated.

From germline, CDR1 is GTSNPN and CDR2 SVGIG (reference sequence). Trimming cost V 0 bases and J 6 bases, with 14 bases left between them. The CDR3 runs to 15 residues. As to this clone: Its antigen remains unknown.

Libraries were prepared by immunoSEQ multiplex PCR; TCRdb keeps only in-frame clonotypes and omits some of them. The sample consists of approximately 150,000 clones, about 88% of them appearing once. This chain links TRBV30 with TRBJ1-4; D not resolved. This TCR came from an adult in good health. The sample was peripheral blood, taken on day 0 of AZD1222 vaccination. The CDR3 nucleotides are TGTGCCTGGAGTGTAGGGTCCCCAGGACATGAAAAACTGTTTTTT. Translated: CAWSVGSPGHEKLFF. Using reference TRBV30 and TRBJ1-4 for the parts outside the CDR3, the full variable domain is SQTIHQWPATLVQPVGSPLSLECTVEGTSNPNLYWYRQAAGRGLQLLFYSVGIGQISSEVPQNLSASRPQDRQFILSSKKLLLSDSGFYLCAWSVGSPGHEKLFFGSGTQLSVL.